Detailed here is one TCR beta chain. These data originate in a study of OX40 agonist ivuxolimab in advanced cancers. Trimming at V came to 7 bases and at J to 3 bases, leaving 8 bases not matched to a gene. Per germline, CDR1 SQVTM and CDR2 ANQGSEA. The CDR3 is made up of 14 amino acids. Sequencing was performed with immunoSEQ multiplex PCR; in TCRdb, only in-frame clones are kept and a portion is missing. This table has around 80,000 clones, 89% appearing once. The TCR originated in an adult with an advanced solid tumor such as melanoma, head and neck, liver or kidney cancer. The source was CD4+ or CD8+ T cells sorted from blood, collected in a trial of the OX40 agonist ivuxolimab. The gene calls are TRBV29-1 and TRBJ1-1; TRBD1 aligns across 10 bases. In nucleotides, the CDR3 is TGCAGCGCCTCATCGGGACAGGGGTACACTGAAGCTTTCTTT. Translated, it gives CSASSGQGYTEAFF.